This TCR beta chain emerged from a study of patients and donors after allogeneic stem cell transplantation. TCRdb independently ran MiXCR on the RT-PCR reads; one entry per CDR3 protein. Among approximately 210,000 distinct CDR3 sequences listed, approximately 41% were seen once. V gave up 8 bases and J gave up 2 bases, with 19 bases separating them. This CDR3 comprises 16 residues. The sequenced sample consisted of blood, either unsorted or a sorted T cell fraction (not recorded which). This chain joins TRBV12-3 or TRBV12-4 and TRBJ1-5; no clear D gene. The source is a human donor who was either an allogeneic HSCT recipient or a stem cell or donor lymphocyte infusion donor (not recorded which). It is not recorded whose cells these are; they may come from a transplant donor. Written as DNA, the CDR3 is TGTGCCAGCGCAAAGTCGGAAGTTGGGGGCAATCAGCCCCAGCATTTT. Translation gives CASAKSEVGGNQPQHF.